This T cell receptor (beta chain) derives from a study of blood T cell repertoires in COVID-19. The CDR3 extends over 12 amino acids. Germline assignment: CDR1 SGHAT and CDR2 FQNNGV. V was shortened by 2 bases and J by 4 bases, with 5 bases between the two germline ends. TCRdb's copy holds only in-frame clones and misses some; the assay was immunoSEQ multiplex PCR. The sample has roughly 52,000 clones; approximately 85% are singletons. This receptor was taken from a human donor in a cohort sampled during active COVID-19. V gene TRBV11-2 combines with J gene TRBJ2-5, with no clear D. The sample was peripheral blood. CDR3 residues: CASSLRGETQYF. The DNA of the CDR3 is TGTGCCAGCAGCTTACGCGGAGAGACCCAGTACTTC.